This TCR beta chain appears in the sequencing data of a study of T cells in Graves' hyperthyroidism and ophthalmopathy. This clonotype was recorded at least ten times. Its antigen is not known. Whole-study findings and limits: A 13 V-J signature model discriminated ophthalmopathy versus stable hyperthyroidism. Ophthalmopathy, which appeared later, was predicted by the model a median about 5.9 months before onset. Most thyroid clonotypes with frequency above 0.001 were detected in blood.

Germline trimming cut 4 bases from V and 8 bases from J; bases unmatched to any gene: 14. From germline, CDR1 is SGHRS and CDR2 YFSETQ. The CDR3 is 16 amino acids. It was RNA transcripts that yielded the amplified TCR beta CDR3 regions. A set of HTBI primers served as the primers for a first-round RT-PCR of the TCR CDR3. TCRdb independently ran MiXCR on the multiplex PCR reads; one entry per CDR3 protein. The sample records roughly 500,000 distinct CDR3 sequences, approximately 48% being singletons. Diagnostic decisions used clinical symptoms, serum thyroxine and TRAb, thyroid ultrasound and orbital computed tomography.

The genes are TRBV5-1 and TRBJ1-2, with 10 nucleotides matching TRBD1. The receptor comes from an adult woman with Graves' disease, either hyperthyroidism or ophthalmopathy (not recorded which). Sequencing input: peripheral blood or thyroid tissue (not recorded which). CDR3: CASSAGQGGLLYGYTF. The CDR3 DNA reads as TGCGCCAGCAGCGCCGGACAGGGGGGACTGCTTTACGGCTACACCTTC.